This note documents a single T cell receptor beta chain sequence. The target antigen is unknown. At one end, the junction sequence differs from germline, possibly due to a read error. This sample is drawn from a study of cytomegalovirus exposure and HLA in healthy donors. Repertoires were generated with immunoSEQ multiplex PCR, while TCRdb's copy carries only in-frame clones and drops some. The sample holds some 230,000 clones, 80% to 95% seen once. This CDR3 contains 14 residues. Looked up from germline, CDR1 is SSHAT and CDR2 is FNYEAQ (reference sequence). Regarding the study as a whole: Cytomegalovirus status was reportedly diagnosed by the classifier with high sensitivity and specificity.

The origin of this receptor is a woman between 18 and 30 years old in good health and CMV-seronegative. Material: PBMCs. V is TRBV7-7 and J is TRBJ2-5; weak D call: TRBD2 (6 bases). The CDR3 loop is CASSAAGYGETQYF. The CDR3 DNA reads TGTGCTAGCAGCGCAGCGGGTTACGGGGAGACCCAGTACTTC.